These 5 T cell receptor beta chains share one sample of origin, sequenced in a study of cytomegalovirus exposure and HLA in healthy donors (dated by TCRdb to 2016 to 2017). Libraries were built with the immunoSEQ multiplex PCR assay. For the multiplex PCR, a mixture combining 60 forward primers for TCR Vbeta segments and 13 reverse primers for TCR Jbeta segments was used. As stored in TCRdb, this immuneACCESS dataset retains in-frame rearrangements with V and J assigned. A fraction of the clones does not appear; measured against another copy, unresolved V genes explain less than half of the discrepancy, and the remainder lacks a known reason. This sample is represented by 160,000 or so clones; around 77% of them were singletons. The ten largest clones add up to roughly 1.4% of the sample. The sequencing sample was made of PBMCs. Receptors were obtained from a woman under 40 in good health and CMV-seronegative.

For the CDR3, the DNA is TGTGCCAGCAGCCGGGACAGTTCACCCCTCCACTTT. It yields the protein CASSRDSSPLHF. This rearrangement joins TRBV7-2 to TRBJ1-6; TRBD1 matches at 7 bases. The germline V gene encodes CDR1 SGHTA and CDR2 FQGNSA. After removal of 5 bases from V and 9 bases from J, the junction contained 1 base not matched to a gene. The CDR3 sequence is 12 residues long.

The rearrangement links TRBV29-1 to TRBJ2-1; TRBD2 matches at 13 bases. Germline CDR1 and CDR2: SQVTM and ANQGSEA. Unmatched junction bases numbered 8, after V lost 1 base and J lost 2 bases. The CDR3 length is 18 residues. CDR3 region: CSVEGLAGGVMTYNEQFF. CDR3 bases: TGCAGCGTTGAAGGACTAGCGGGGGGAGTAATGACCTACAATGAGCAGTTCTTC.

The V gene is TRBV28, the J gene TRBJ1-2; weak D call: TRBD1 (5 bases). V lost 7 bases to trimming and J lost 5 bases, with 11 bases between them. The CDR3 runs 12 residues. The V gene's germline CDR1 is MDHEN and CDR2 SYDVKM. CDR3 amino acids: CASNTGGYGYTF. The CDR3 region has the DNA TGTGCCAGCAACACGGGGGGATATGGCTACACCTTC.

The rearrangement joins TRBV5-4 to TRBJ1-2, with 10 positions matching TRBD1. The CDR3 sequence is 17 residues long. Germline V gives CDR1 SGHNT, CDR2 YYREEE (reference sequence). With 2 bases clipped from V and 5 bases from J, the junction kept 12 bases outside the gene matches. The CDR3 DNA reads TGTGCCAGCAGCTTCCCGGCGGGACAGGGGACGAATTATGGCTACACCTTC. Amino acids: CASSFPAGQGTNYGYTF. The full variable domain, completed using reference TRBV5-4 and TRBJ1-2, is ETGVTQSPTHLIKTRGQQVTLRCSSQSGHNTVSWYQQALGQGPQFIFQYYREEENGRGNFPPRFSGLQFPNYSSELNVNALELDDSALYLCASSFPAGQGTNYGYTFGSGTRLTVV.

The chain carries TRBV30 and TRBJ2-3; TRBD2 matches at 7 bases. Germline CDR1 and CDR2: GTSNPN and SVGIG (reference sequence). The CDR3 has 15 amino acids. J lost 1 base, V lost 3 bases, and 7 bases had no gene match. DNA for the CDR3: TGTGCCTGGAGGGCGAAAGGGAGGGGCACAGATACGCAGTATTTT. It translates to CAWRAKGRGTDTQYF.